This T cell receptor (beta chain) stems from a study of T cell responses to AZD1222 COVID-19 vaccine. This CDR3 spans 14 amino acids. Germline loops: CDR1 SGHRS, CDR2 YFSETQ. Between the trimmed V and J ends, which lost 4 bases and 3 bases, there was a span of 13 bases. As for this clone: Its antigen is unknown.

The method was immunoSEQ multiplex PCR; TCRdb's version includes in-frame clones alone and lacks a portion of them. This table holds about 140,000 clones, 75% to 90% found once. Study results and limitations: Donors were chiefly white British, with a greater number of females, and clonal diversity was perhaps underestimated.

This sample comprised peripheral blood, obtained on day 0 of AZD1222 vaccination. The chain joins TRBV5-1 to TRBJ1-1; tentatively, D is TRBD1 (5 bases). The clonotype comes from an adult in good health. The CDR3 here is CASSPALGDTEAFF. The CDR3, as DNA: TGCGCCAGCAGCCCGGCGTTAGGGGACACTGAAGCTTTCTTT.